Below are 32 T cell receptor beta chains sequenced from a single sample in a study of OX40 agonist ivuxolimab in advanced cancers. Sequencing used immunoSEQ multiplex PCR; TCRdb keeps in-frame clones, though not all of them. This sample carries nearly 50,000 clones, 88% of them seen once, and the ten largest clones take 0.64%. Sequencing was performed on CD4+ or CD8+ T cells sorted from blood, taken in a trial of the OX40 agonist ivuxolimab. These TCRs come from an adult with an advanced solid tumor such as melanoma, head and neck, liver or kidney cancer.

This rearrangement joins TRBV5-1 to TRBJ2-1; no definite D call. V was shortened by 3 bases and J by 10 bases, with 11 bases between the two germline ends. The CDR3 has 12 amino acids. Germline values: CDR1 SGHRS, CDR2 YFSETQ. CDR3 nucleotides: TGCGCCAGCAGCTCCCCGCCCGTCGAGCAGTTCTTC. As protein: CASSSPPVEQFF.

This clone has only one observation. The genes are TRBV27 and TRBJ2-1; the D gene is possibly TRBD1 (6 bases). Germline CDR1 and CDR2: MNHEY and SMNVEV (reference sequence). V was clipped by 6 bases and J by 9 bases, with 21 bases between them. This CDR3 has 15 amino acids. The CDR3 is CASSKRQVGRGEQFF. The CDR3 DNA reads TGTGCCAGCAGCAAAAGACAGGTGGGAAGGGGTGAGCAGTTCTTC.

This chain uses TRBV27 with TRBJ2-3; 12 nucleotides match TRBD2. V was pared by 2 bases and J by 3 bases, with 3 bases of the junction left unmatched. Germline lookup yields CDR1 MNHEY and CDR2 SMNVEV (reference sequence). The CDR3 contains 16 residues. CDR3 bases: TGTGCCAGCAGTTTAGGACTAGCGGGATCGACAGATACGCAGTATTTT. As protein: CASSLGLAGSTDTQYF.

This chain links TRBV11-1 with TRBJ2-3; 10 bases agree with TRBD2. The junction had 8 bases not matched to a gene; V was cut back by 5 bases and J by 6 bases. The germline V gene has CDR1 SGHAT and CDR2 FQDESV (reference sequence). This CDR3 is built from 15 residues. The DNA of the CDR3 is TGTGCCAGCAGCAAGGGGCTAGCGGGAGCCGATACGCAGTATTTT. Translating gives CASSKGLAGADTQYF.

The CDR3 spells CASSFLGTGNQPQHF. The DNA of the CDR3 is TGTGCCAGCAGTTTCCTCGGGACAGGGAATCAGCCCCAGCATTTT. V and J are TRBV28 and TRBJ1-5, with 9 bases lining up with TRBD1. Germline trimming cut 3 bases from V and 4 bases from J; bases unmatched to any gene: 4. The CDR3 has 15 amino acids. CDR1 and CDR2 (germline): MDHEN, SYDVKM.

J is TRBJ2-4 and V is TRBV14, with 9 bases that match TRBD1. V lost 2 bases and J lost 3; bases outside the gene matches: 8. The CDR3 has 17 residues. CDR1 and CDR2 (germline): SGHDN, FVKESK. CDR3: CASSQSTGGGGKNIQYF. Here the CDR3 DNA reads TGTGCCAGCAGCCAATCGACAGGGGGAGGTGGCAAAAACATTCAGTACTTC.

This clone occurred once. The chain joins TRBV5-4 to TRBJ2-5, with 10 bases identical to TRBD1. CDR3 length: 16 amino acids. Per germline, CDR1 SGHNT and CDR2 YYREEE (reference sequence). J gave up 5 bases and V 4 bases, and 11 bases lay outside the gene matches. CDR3 residues: CASSPGGDRGGETQYF. In DNA, the CDR3 is TGTGCCAGCAGCCCGGGGGGGGACAGGGGCGGCGAGACCCAGTACTTC.

The chain couples TRBV6-1 to TRBJ1-1; D remains ambiguous. Germline V gives CDR1 MNHNS, CDR2 SASEGT. The CDR3 is 16 amino acids. Trimming pared 0 bases from V and 2 bases from J, leaving 13 bases between. CDR3 nucleotides: TGTGCCAGCAGTGAAGCGCAGTGGGAGGGAAACACTGAAGCTTTCTTT. Its translation is CASSEAQWEGNTEAFF.

This clone has a handful of counts. This chain joins TRBV27 and TRBJ1-1; D gene ambiguous. V was cut by 11 bases and J by 11 bases, with 18 bases left in between. This CDR3 comprises 11 residues. Germline-derived CDR1 and CDR2 are MNHEY and SMNVEV (reference sequence). CDR3 protein: CAAGGRQEAFF. CDR3 sequence (DNA): TGTGCCGCAGGTGGTAGGCAAGAGGCTTTCTTT.

V usage is TRBV18 and J usage is TRBJ2-5; 7 nucleotides line up with TRBD2. V gave up 2 bases and J gave up 1 base; unmatched junction bases: 7. Germline V lookup: CDR1 KGHSH, CDR2 LQKENI. The CDR3 contains 16 residues. CDR3 bases: TGTGCCAGCTCACCAGGGAGCGGGAAATCCCAAGAGACCCAGTACTTC. Its protein product is CASSPGSGKSQETQYF.

The V gene is TRBV5-6, the J gene TRBJ2-5; 8 bases are shared with TRBD2. CDR3 size: 15 residues. CDR1 is SGHDT, CDR2 YYEEEE, per germline. The ends lost 2 bases at V and 7 bases at J; junction bases unmatched: 10. Written as DNA, the CDR3 is TGTGCCAGCAGCTTAACTAGCGGTCCCCTTGGGACCCAGTACTTC. It codes for CASSLTSGPLGTQYF.

The chain couples TRBV18 to TRBJ2-6; 8 bases line up with TRBD1. Germline lookup yields CDR1 KGHSH and CDR2 LQKENI. V was pared by 6 bases and J by 1 base, with 8 bases of the junction left unmatched. The CDR3 is 17 amino acids. CDR3: CASSLGQGWSGANVLTF. The CDR3 nucleotides read TGTGCCAGCTCTCTTGGACAGGGTTGGTCTGGGGCCAACGTCCTGACTTTC.

The chain uses TRBV5-1 and TRBJ2-7; perhaps TRBD1 as D (6 bases). Germline V gene data show CDR1 as SGHRS and CDR2 as YFSETQ. V lost 0 bases and J lost 6, with 13 bases in between. The CDR3 sequence is 14 residues long. CDR3 in amino acids: CASSLGTGTGEQYF. CDR3 DNA sequence: TGCGCCAGCAGCTTGGGAACAGGGACCGGCGAGCAGTACTTC.

The chain recombines TRBV5-1 with TRBJ2-7; the D gene is possibly TRBD1 (6 bases). From germline, CDR1 is SGHRS and CDR2 YFSETQ. V lost 0 bases to trimming and J lost 1 base, with 8 bases between them. The length of the CDR3 is 14 residues. DNA of the CDR3: TGCGCCAGCAGCTTGGAGCAGGGGTCCTACGAGCAGTACTTC. Its protein is CASSLEQGSYEQYF.

The J gene is TRBJ2-3, the V gene TRBV10-3; 7 nucleotides line up with TRBD1. This CDR3 comprises 12 residues. The V gene's germline CDR1 is ENHRY and CDR2 SYGVKD. J was trimmed by 2 bases and V by 10 bases; bases with no gene match: 3. The CDR3 nucleotides read TGTGCCAGTACAGGGGACACAGATACGCAGTATTTT. It translates to CASTGDTDTQYF.

The chain combines TRBV6-5 with TRBJ1-1; no reliable D call. From germline, CDR1 is MNHEY and CDR2 SVGAGI. The length of the CDR3 is 15 residues. Trimming removed 2 bases at V and 0 bases at J, with 10 bases between. The CDR3 loop is CASSYQRGLNTEAFF. The DNA of the CDR3 is TGTGCCAGCAGTTACCAGCGGGGTTTGAACACTGAAGCTTTCTTT.

The rearrangement joins TRBV19 to TRBJ2-2; the match to TRBD2 covers 9 bases. The CDR3 extends over 15 amino acids. CDR1 is LNHDA, CDR2 SQIVND, per germline (reference sequence). J lost 6 bases, V lost 5 bases, and 7 bases had no gene match. CDR3 sequence (DNA): TGTGCCAGTAGTCCGCCGGGACTAGCTCCCGGGGAGCTGTTTTTT. Residues: CASSPPGLAPGELFF. Based on the CDR3 plus reference TRBV19 and TRBJ2-2, the full variable domain is DGGITQSPKYLFRKEGQNVTLSCEQNLNHDAMYWYRQDPGQGLRLIYYSQIVNDFQKGDIAEGYSVSREKKESFPLTVTSAQKNPTAFYLCASSPPGLAPGELFFGEGSRLTVL.

This chain links TRBV10-2 with TRBJ2-7, with D possibly being TRBD1 or TRBD2 (5 bases each). The CDR3 loop spans 13 amino acids. Between the trimmed V and J ends, which lost 8 bases and 7 bases, there was a span of 18 bases. In germline, CDR1 is WSHSY, CDR2 SAAADI. This CDR3 reads CASRGRSFDEQYF. The CDR3, as DNA: TGCGCCAGCCGGGGACGGTCCTTTGATGAGCAGTACTTC.

V usage is TRBV5-3 and J usage is TRBJ2-2, with D tentatively TRBD2 (5 bases). TRBV5-3 counts as an open reading frame of uncertain function. There are 17 residues in the CDR3. V was shortened by 3 bases and J by 7 bases, with 22 bases between the two germline ends. This chain's CDR3 is CARSSNREGEASGELFF. The CDR3 DNA reads TGTGCCAGAAGCTCAAACCGGGAAGGAGAAGCAAGCGGGGAGCTGTTTTTT.

The chain is built from TRBV30 and TRBJ2-1, with 10 bases matching TRBD2. Germline values: CDR1 GTSNPN, CDR2 SVGIG (reference sequence). This CDR3 is 17 amino acids long. J gave up 3 bases and V 0 bases, and 8 bases lay outside the gene matches. CDR3: CAWSVSPLAGVYNEQFF. The CDR3, as DNA: TGTGCCTGGAGTGTATCGCCCCTAGCGGGAGTCTACAATGAGCAGTTCTTC.

This sequence joins TRBV27 and TRBJ1-2; D possibly corresponds to TRBD1 (6 bases). The V gene lost 5 bases and the J gene lost 5 bases, with 21 bases spanning the gap. The CDR3 totals 16 residues. Looked up from germline, CDR1 is MNHEY and CDR2 is SMNVEV (reference sequence). CDR3 sequence reads: CASSTQRGEAAYGYTF. The CDR3 nucleotides read TGTGCCAGCAGTACCCAGAGGGGGGAGGCTGCTTATGGCTACACCTTC.

This clone was detected a few times. The rearrangement links TRBV19 to TRBJ1-5; tentatively, D is TRBD1 (6 bases). Between the trimmed V and J ends, which lost 7 bases and 5 bases, there was a span of 12 bases. This CDR3 region has 13 residues. Germline-derived CDR1 and CDR2 are LNHDA and SQIVND (reference sequence). CDR3 bases: TGTGCCAGTACGGGGGCAGGACATCAGCCCCAGCATTTT. Its translation is CASTGAGHQPQHF.

The chain is built from TRBV11-3 and TRBJ1-1; unclear D gene. The V and J ends lost 4 bases and 1 base respectively, with 7 bases between them. Germline V lookup: CDR1 SGHNT, CDR2 YENEEA. The CDR3 has 13 amino acids. CDR3 coding DNA: TGTGCCAGCAGCTCAGTGCAGAACACTGAAGCTTTCTTT. It encodes CASSSVQNTEAFF.

This chain uses TRBV2 with TRBJ2-5; 11 nucleotides align to TRBD2. Germline CDR1 SNHLY, CDR2 FYNNEI. The CDR3 length is 14 residues. V gave up 7 bases and J gave up 2 bases; unmatched junction bases: 3. The DNA for the CDR3 is TGTGCCAGCAATCTAGCGGGAGGTCAAGAGACCCAGTACTTC. It specifies CASNLAGGQETQYF.

The J gene is TRBJ2-2, the V gene TRBV27; D is ambiguous. Germline lookup yields CDR1 MNHEY and CDR2 SMNVEV (reference sequence). V was shortened by 3 bases and J by 5 bases, with 7 bases between the two germline ends. The CDR3 is 13 residues long. The CDR3 DNA is TGTGCCAGCAGTTTTTTGCGAACCGGGGAGCTGTTTTTT. It encodes CASSFLRTGELFF.

The V and J genes are TRBV5-6 and TRBJ2-7; no definite D call. The CDR3 runs 12 residues. Trimming left V 5 bases short and J 9 bases short, with 15 bases between. Per germline, CDR1 SGHDT and CDR2 YYEEEE. CDR3 DNA sequence: TGTGCCAGCAGATCCTATTACGAACGGCAGTACTTC. As protein: CASRSYYERQYF.

This clone came up a few times. V is TRBV29-1 and J is TRBJ2-7; D not certain. Germline V gene data show CDR1 as SQVTM and CDR2 as ANQGSEA. V lost 4 bases, J lost 0 bases, and 7 bases lay in between. This CDR3 region has 12 residues. In DNA, the CDR3 is TGCAGCGTTGTGGACGGCTCCTACGAGCAGTACTTC. Residues: CSVVDGSYEQYF.

The rearrangement joins TRBV27 to TRBJ1-3; D remains ambiguous. Trimming removed 5 bases from V and 2 bases from J, with 13 bases in between. The V gene's germline CDR1 is MNHEY and CDR2 SMNVEV (reference sequence). The CDR3 loop spans 15 amino acids. CDR3 amino acids: CASSPLDGTGNTIYF. In nucleotides, the CDR3 is TGTGCCAGCAGTCCCTTAGACGGAACTGGAAACACCATATATTTT.

The chain couples TRBV19 to TRBJ2-3, with 9 bases fitting TRBD2. With V trimmed by 5 bases and J by 5 bases, 11 bases remained unmatched. The CDR3 length is 16 residues. Germline-derived CDR1 and CDR2 are LNHDA and SQIVND (reference sequence). The CDR3 nucleotides read TGTGCCAGTAGTCCCCGGCTAGCGGGGAGGGGAGATACGCAGTATTTT. Translation: CASSPRLAGRGDTQYF.

V usage is TRBV5-1 and J usage is TRBJ2-6; D might be TRBD1 (5 bases). Trimming took 5 bases from V and 2 from J, leaving 14 bases between them. CDR3 length equals 16 residues. Germline lookup yields CDR1 SGHRS and CDR2 YFSETQ. The DNA for the CDR3 is TGCGCCAGCAGTACCCGCCCAGGGCCTGGGGCCAACGTCCTGACTTTC. Residues: CASSTRPGPGANVLTF.

The J gene is TRBJ2-3, the V gene TRBV5-8; possible D gene TRBD2, 5 bases. Germline V gene sequence: CDR1 SGHTS, CDR2 YDEGEE. This CDR3 region has 16 residues. Trimming removed 2 bases at V and 0 bases at J, with 13 bases between. The CDR3 bases are TGTGCCAGCAGCTTAGTTAGTTGGACTAGCACAGATACGCAGTATTTT. Encoded protein: CASSLVSWTSTDTQYF. Drawing the rest from reference TRBV5-8 and TRBJ2-3, the complete variable domain is EAGVTQSPTHLIKTRGQQATLRCSPISGHTSVYWYQQALGLGLQFLLWYDEGEERNRGNFPPRFSGRQFPNYSSELNVNALELEDSALYLCASSLVSWTSTDTQYFGPGTRLTVL.

The count of this clone is one. The rearrangement uses TRBV5-1 and TRBJ1-1, with 8 nucleotides matching TRBD1. Trimming took 1 base from V and 3 from J; bases not matched to a gene: 5. Germline CDR1 reads SGHRS; CDR2 reads YFSETQ. CDR3 length equals 15 residues. CDR3 sequence (DNA): TGCGCCAGCAGCTTGACAGGGGGAGTGGACACTGAAGCTTTCTTT. This codes for CASSLTGGVDTEAFF.